Included here is one TCR beta chain sequence, with context. Its antigen is undetermined. This record comes from a study of blood T cells in healthy people across ages. V was cut by 8 bases and J by 3 bases, with 13 bases left in between. CDR3 length: 13 residues. Germline CDR1 is MDHEN and CDR2 is SYDVKM. General study findings and limits: Naive and antigen-experienced cells could not be conclusively compared, given unsorted PBMCs.

The second PCR ran roughly 7 to 12 cycles with a sample-barcoded 5' primer and J-beta primers. TCRdb reprocessed the 5' RACE reads with MiXCR, giving one entry per CDR3 protein. The sample carries roughly 830,000 distinct CDR3 sequences, 62% recorded once. The sequence came from a man in his thirties or forties in good health. Input material: blood. The rearrangement links TRBV28 to TRBJ1-1, with D possibly matching TRBD1 (5 bases). CDR3 in amino acids: CASLPTGDTEAFF. The CDR3 nucleotides are TGTGCCAGCCTTCCCACAGGTGACACTGAAGCTTTCTTT. Complete variable domain (other parts from reference TRBV28 and TRBJ1-1): DVKVTQSSRYLVKRTGEKVFLECVQDMDHENMFWYRQDPGLGLRLIYFSYDVKMKEKGDIPEGYSVSREKKERFSLILESASTNQTSMYLCASLPTGDTEAFFGQGTRLTVV.